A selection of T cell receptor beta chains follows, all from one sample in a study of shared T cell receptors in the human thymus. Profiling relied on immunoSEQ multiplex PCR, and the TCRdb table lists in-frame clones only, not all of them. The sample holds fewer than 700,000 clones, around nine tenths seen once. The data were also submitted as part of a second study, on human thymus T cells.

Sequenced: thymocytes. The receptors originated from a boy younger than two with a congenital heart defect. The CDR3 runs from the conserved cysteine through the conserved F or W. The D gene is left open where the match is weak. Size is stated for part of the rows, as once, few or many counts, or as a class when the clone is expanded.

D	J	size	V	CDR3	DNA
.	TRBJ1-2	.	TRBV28	CASSNPVGGCGYTF	TGTGCCAGCAGTAACCCCGTTGGGGGCTGTGGCTACACCTTC
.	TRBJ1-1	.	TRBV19	CASIPDRRNTEAFF	TGTGCCAGTATCCCGGACAGACGAAACACTGAAGCTTTCTTT
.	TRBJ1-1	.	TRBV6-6	CASSYSRSGTEAFF	TGTGCCAGCAGTTACTCGAGGAGCGGCACTGAAGCTTTCTTT
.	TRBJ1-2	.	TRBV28	CASSPSGGRLPTYGYTF	TGTGCCAGCAGTCCCTCCGGGGGGCGTCTGCCCACCTATGGCTACACCTTC
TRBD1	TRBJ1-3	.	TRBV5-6	CASSLTGVLPRNTIYF	TGTGCCAGCAGCTTAACAGGGGTTCTGCCTAGAAACACCATATATTTT
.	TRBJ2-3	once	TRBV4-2	CASSQDTRDSTQYF	TGTGCCAGCAGCCAAGATACGCGGGACTCTACGCAGTATTTT
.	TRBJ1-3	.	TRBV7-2	CASSLERIRGSDSGNTIYF	TGTGCCAGCAGCTTAGAACGCATAAGGGGGAGTGACTCTGGAAACACCATATATTTT
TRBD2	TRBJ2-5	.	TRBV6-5	CASRRLASKETQYF	TGTGCCAGCAGAAGACTAGCGTCCAAAGAGACCCAGTACTTC
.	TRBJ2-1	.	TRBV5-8	CASSKTRGPYNEQFF	TGTGCCAGCAGCAAAACCAGGGGTCCCTACAATGAGCAGTTCTTC
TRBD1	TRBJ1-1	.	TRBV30	CAWRQTRGRNRNTEAFF	TGTGCCTGGAGGCAGACCAGGGGGCGAAATAGGAACACTGAAGCTTTCTTT
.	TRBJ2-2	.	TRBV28	CASSPDRGPLTSGSTRAGELFF	TGTGCCAGCAGCCCGGACAGGGGACCCCTCACCAGCGGGAGTACTAGGGCCGGGGAGCTGTTTTTT
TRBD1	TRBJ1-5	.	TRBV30	CAWSVPGGGNQPQHF	TGTGCCTGGAGTGTCCCAGGGGGAGGCAATCAGCCCCAGCATTTT
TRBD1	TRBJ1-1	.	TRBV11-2	CASSYPGQGMNTEAFF	TGTGCCAGCAGCTATCCGGGACAGGGGATGAACACTGAAGCTTTCTTT
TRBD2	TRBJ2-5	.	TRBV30	CAWSVLAGEETQYF	TGTGCCTGGAGTGTACTAGCGGGAGAGGAGACCCAGTACTTC
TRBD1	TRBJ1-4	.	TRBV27	CASSLSTGANEKLFF	TGTGCCAGCAGTTTATCTACAGGGGCTAATGAAAAACTGTTTTTT
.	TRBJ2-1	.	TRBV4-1	CASSSRSNGEQFF	TGCGCCAGCAGCTCGCGCTCTAACGGTGAGCAGTTCTTC
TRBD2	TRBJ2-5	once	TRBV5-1	CASSLDPPLAGKETQYF	TGCGCCAGCAGCTTGGACCCCCCACTAGCGGGAAAAGAGACCCAGTACTTC
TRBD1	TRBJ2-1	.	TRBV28	CASSSGTGDDEQFF	TGTGCCAGCAGTTCCGGGACAGGGGACGATGAGCAGTTCTTC
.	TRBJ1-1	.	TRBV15	CATSKQGRDTEAFF	TGTGCCACCAGCAAACAGGGACGAGACACTGAAGCTTTCTTT
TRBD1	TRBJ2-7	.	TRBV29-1	CSVKNGTESYEQYF	TGCAGCGTTAAGAACGGGACAGAATCCTACGAGCAGTACTTC
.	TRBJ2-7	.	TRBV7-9	CASSKKPRGEQYF	TGTGCCAGCAGTAAAAAACCGCGGGGTGAGCAGTACTTC
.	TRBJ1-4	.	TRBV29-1	CSAAPGENEKLFF	TGCAGCGCCGCCCCCGGGGAGAATGAAAAACTGTTTTTT
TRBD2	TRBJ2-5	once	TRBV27	CASGCTSGGETQYF	TGTGCCAGCGGGTGCACTAGCGGTGGAGAGACCCAGTACTTC
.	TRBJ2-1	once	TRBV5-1	CASSPNTASEQFF	TGCGCCAGCAGCCCTAACACGGCTAGTGAGCAGTTCTTC
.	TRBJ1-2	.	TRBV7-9	CASSSSGKGGYTF	TGTGCCAGCAGCTCATCCGGGAAAGGGGGCTACACCTTC
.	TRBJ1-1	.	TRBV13	CASSSSTALNTEAFF	TGTGCCAGCAGCTCTTCGACAGCCCTGAACACTGAAGCTTTCTTT
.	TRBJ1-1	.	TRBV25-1	CASSPRGTNTEAFF	TGTGCCAGCAGCCCCCGGGGGACGAACACTGAAGCTTTCTTT
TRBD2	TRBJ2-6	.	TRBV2	CASSLLAGGTGANVLTF	TGTGCCAGCAGCTTACTAGCGGGAGGGACTGGGGCCAACGTCCTGACTTTC
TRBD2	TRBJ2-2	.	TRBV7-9	CASIRRAGIGELFF	TGTGCCAGCATCCGAAGAGCGGGAATCGGGGAGCTGTTTTTT
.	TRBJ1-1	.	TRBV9	CASSETMGGNRVGWNTEAFF	TGTGCCAGCAGCGAAACGATGGGGGGGAATCGCGTCGGATGGAACACTGAAGCTTTCTTT
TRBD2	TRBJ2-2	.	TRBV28	CASSLEPGGGSAGELFF	TGTGCCAGCAGTTTGGAACCAGGCGGCGGGAGTGCCGGGGAGCTGTTTTTT
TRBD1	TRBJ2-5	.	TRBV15	CATSSGTGMQETQYF	TGTGCCACCAGCAGCGGGACAGGGATGCAAGAGACCCAGTACTTC
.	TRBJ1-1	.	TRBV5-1	CASSLGGRSNTEAFF	TGCGCCAGCAGCCTTGGAGGACGCTCGAACACTGAAGCTTTCTTT
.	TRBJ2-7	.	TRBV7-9	CASSFSEDSSYEQYF	TGTGCCAGCAGCTTTTCCGAGGATAGCTCCTACGAGCAGTACTTC
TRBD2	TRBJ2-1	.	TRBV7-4	CASSPHLSGRVYNEQFF	TGTGCCAGCAGCCCGCACCTTAGCGGGAGGGTCTACAATGAGCAGTTCTTC
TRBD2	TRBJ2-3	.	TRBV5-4	CASSLEGNSGRLDTDTQYF	TGTGCCAGCAGCTTGGAGGGCAATAGCGGGAGGTTGGACACAGATACGCAGTATTTT
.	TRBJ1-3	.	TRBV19	CASSRSGTGNTIYF	TGTGCCAGTAGCCGTTCAGGGACTGGAAACACCATATATTTT